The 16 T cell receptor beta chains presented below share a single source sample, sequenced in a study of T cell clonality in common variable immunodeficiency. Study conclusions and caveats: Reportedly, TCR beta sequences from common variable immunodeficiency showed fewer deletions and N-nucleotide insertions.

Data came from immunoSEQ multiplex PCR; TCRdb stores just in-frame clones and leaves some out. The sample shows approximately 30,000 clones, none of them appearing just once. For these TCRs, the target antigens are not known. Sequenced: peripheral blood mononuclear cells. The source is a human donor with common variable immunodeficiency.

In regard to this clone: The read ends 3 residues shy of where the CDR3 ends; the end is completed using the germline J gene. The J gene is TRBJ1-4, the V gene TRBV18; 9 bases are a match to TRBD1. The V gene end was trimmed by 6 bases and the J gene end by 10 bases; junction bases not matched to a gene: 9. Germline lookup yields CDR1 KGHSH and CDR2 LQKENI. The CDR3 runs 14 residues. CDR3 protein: CASSQTGGAAKLFF. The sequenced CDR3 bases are TGTGCCAGCTCTCAAACAGGGGGCGCCGCAAAA.

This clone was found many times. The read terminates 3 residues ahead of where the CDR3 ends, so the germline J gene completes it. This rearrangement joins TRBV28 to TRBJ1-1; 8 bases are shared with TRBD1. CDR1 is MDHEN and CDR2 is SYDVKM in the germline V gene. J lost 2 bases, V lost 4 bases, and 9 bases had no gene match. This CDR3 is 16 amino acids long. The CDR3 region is CASSSGSGGRNTEAFF. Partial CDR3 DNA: TGTGCCAGCAGTTCTGGGTCAGGGGGCCGCAACACTGAA.

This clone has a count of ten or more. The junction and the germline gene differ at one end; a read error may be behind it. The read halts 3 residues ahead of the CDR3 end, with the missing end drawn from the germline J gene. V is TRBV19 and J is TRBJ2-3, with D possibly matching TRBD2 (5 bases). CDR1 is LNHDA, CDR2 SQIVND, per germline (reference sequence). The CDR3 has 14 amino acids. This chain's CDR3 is CASKKAVSTNTQYF. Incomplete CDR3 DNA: TGTGCCAGTAAGAAAGCGGTAAGCACAAATACG.

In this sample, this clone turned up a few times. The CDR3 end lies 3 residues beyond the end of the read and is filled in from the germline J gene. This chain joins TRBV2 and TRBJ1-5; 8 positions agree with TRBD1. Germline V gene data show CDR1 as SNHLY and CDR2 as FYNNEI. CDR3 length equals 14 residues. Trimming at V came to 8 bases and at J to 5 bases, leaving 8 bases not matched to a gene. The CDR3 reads CASSPDRVDQPQHF. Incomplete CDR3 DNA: TGTGCCAGCTCACCGGACAGGGTGGATCAGCCC.

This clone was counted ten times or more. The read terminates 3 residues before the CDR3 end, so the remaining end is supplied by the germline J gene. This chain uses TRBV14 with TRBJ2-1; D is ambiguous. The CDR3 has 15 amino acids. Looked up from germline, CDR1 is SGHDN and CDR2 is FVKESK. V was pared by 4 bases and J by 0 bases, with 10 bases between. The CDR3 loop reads CASSPRLSSYNEQFF. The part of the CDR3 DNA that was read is TGTGCCAGCAGCCCCAGACTGAGCTCCTACAATGAG.

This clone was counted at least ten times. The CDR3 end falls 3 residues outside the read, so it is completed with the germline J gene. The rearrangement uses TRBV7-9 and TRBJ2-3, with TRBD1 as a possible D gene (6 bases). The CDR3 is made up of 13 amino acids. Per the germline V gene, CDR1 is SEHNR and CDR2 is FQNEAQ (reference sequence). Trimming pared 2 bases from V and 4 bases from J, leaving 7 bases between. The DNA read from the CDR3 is TGTGCCAGCAGCTTAAAGGGGGCAGATACG. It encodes CASSLKGADT. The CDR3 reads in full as CASSLKGADTQYF.

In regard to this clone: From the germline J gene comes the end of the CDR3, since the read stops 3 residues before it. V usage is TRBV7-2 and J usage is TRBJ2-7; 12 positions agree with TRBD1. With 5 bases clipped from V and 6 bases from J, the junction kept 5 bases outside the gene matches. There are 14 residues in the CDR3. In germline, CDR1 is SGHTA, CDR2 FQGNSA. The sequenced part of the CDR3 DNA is TGTGCCAGCAGCGACCGGGACAGGGGGCGCGAG. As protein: CASSDRDRGRE. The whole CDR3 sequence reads CASSDRDRGREQYF.

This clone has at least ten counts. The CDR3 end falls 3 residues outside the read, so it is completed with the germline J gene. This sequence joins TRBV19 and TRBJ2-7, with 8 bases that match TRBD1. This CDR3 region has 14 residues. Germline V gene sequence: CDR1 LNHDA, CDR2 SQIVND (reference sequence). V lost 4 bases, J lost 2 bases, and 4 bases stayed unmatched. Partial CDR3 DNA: TGTGCCAGTAGTACCCGGACAGGGACCTACGAG. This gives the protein CASSTRTGTYE. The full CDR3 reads CASSTRTGTYEQYF.

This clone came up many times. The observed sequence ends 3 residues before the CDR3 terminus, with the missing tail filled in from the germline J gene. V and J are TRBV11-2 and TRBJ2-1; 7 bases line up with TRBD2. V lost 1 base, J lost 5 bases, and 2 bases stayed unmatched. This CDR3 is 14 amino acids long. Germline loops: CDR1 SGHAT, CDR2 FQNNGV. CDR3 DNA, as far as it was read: TGTGCCAGCAGCTTAGTAAGCGGGAACAATGAG. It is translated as CASSLVSGNNE. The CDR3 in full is CASSLVSGNNEQFF.

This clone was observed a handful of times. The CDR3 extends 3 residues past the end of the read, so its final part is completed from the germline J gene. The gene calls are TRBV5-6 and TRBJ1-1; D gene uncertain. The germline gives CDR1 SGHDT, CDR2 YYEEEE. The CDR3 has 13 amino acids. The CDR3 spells CASSLGLETEAFF. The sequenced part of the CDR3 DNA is TGTGCCAGCAGCTTGGGACTTGAGACCGAA.

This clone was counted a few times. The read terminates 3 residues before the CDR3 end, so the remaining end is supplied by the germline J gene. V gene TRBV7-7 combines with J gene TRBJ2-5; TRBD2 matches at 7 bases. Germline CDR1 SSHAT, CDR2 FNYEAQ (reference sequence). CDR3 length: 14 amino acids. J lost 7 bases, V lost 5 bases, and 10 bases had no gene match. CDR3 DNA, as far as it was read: TGTGCCAGCAGCAACCGGGACCGCGGGGGGACC. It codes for CASSNRDRGGT. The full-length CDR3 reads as CASSNRDRGGTQYF.

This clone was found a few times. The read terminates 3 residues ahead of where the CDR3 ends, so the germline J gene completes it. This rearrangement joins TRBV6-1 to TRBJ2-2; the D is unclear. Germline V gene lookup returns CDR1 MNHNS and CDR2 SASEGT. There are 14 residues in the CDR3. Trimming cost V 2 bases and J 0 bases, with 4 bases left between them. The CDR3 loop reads CASSEHTNTGELFF. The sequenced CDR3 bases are TGTGCCAGCAGTGAACACACGAACACCGGGGAG.

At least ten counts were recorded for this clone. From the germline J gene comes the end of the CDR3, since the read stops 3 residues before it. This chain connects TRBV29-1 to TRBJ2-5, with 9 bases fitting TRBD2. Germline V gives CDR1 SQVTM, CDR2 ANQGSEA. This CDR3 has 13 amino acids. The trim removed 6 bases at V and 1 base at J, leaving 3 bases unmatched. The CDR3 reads CSVLAGAQETQYF. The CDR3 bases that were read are TGCAGCGTATTAGCGGGAGCCCAAGAGACC.

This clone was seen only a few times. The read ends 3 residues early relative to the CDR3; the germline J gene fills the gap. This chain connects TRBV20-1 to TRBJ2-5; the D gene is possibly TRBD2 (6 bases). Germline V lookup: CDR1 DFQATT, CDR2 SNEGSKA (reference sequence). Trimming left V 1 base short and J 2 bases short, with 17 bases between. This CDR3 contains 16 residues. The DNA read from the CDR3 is TGCAGTGCTAGAGTAGGGAGACTAGGGACTCAAGAGACC. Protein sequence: CSARVGRLGTQET. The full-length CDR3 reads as CSARVGRLGTQETQYF.

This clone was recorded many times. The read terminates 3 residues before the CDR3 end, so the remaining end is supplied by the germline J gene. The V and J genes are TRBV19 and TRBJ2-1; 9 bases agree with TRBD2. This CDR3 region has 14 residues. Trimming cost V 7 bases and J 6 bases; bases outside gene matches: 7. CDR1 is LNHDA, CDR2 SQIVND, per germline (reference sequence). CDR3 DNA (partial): TGTGCCAGTAAATCGCGGGAGGGCCGCAATGAG. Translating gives CASKSREGRNE. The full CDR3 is CASKSREGRNEQFF. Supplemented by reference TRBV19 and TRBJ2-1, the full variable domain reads DGGITQSPKYLFRKEGQNVTLSCEQNLNHDAMYWYRQDPGQGLRLIYYSQIVNDFQKGDIAEGYSVSREKKESFPLTVTSAQKNPTAFYLCASKSREGRNEQFFGPGTRLTVL.

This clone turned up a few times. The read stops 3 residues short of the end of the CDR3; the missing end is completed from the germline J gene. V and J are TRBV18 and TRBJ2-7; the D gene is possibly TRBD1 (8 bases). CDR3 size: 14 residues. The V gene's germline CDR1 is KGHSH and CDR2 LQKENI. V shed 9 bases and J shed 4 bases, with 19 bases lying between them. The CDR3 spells CASREDRAGYEQYF. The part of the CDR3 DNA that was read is TGTGCCAGTCGGGAGGACAGGGCCGGTTACGAG.